Included here is one T cell receptor beta chain sequence, with context. Isolating PBMCs gave at least 6 million of these cells per sample. The V end was cut by 3 bases, the J end by 1 base, with 6 bases between. Germline V gene lookup returns CDR1 GTSNPN and CDR2 SVGIG (reference sequence). The CDR3 has 12 amino acids. The data originate from a study of blood T cells in healthy people across ages. A second PCR, run for about 6 to 11 cycles, used a sample-barcoded 5' primer plus a J-beta primer mix. Via MiXCR, TCRdb re-called the 5' RACE reads, giving one row per CDR3 protein. The sample has 650,000 to 800,000 distinct CDR3 sequences, 40% to 50% seen once.

Sequencing used blood. J is TRBJ1-1 and V is TRBV30; D uncertain. The clonotype comes from a man aged 60 to 75 in good health. CDR3 in amino acids: CAWSKGNTEAFF. Here the CDR3 DNA reads TGTGCCTGGAGCAAAGGGAACACTGAAGCTTTCTTT.